Shown below are 32 T cell receptor beta chains from a single sample sequenced in a study of T cell repertoires in cytomegalovirus infection. Their antigen targets remain unknown. TCRdb fed the reads into MiXCR, producing one record per CDR3 protein. The profile covers roughly 220,000 distinct CDR3 sequences, with approximately 38% appearing a single time and around 64% taken by the ten largest. The sample here was CD8+ T cells from cultured PBMCs, taken from culture after CMV antigen stimulation. The origin of the receptors is a human donor in good health (CMV status not recorded). Some clones in this sample may be carry-over from other donors' samples.

The V call is TRBV12-3 or TRBV12-4, the J call TRBJ1-1; D uncertain. This CDR3 contains 13 residues. V gave up 3 bases and J gave up 6 bases, with 11 bases separating them. The CDR3 region has the DNA TGTGCCAGCAGTTTCACGGAGGCATCTGAAGCTTTCTTT. Its protein product is CASSFTEASEAFF.

The chain combines TRBV5-4 with TRBJ2-2; 8 bases are a match to TRBD1. From germline, CDR1 is SGHNT and CDR2 YYREEE (reference sequence). V trimming: 5 bases; J trimming: 1 base; junction bases outside the gene matches: 4. The CDR3 is made up of 15 amino acids. CDR3 loop: CASSAGTGNTGELFF. For the CDR3, the DNA is TGTGCCAGCAGTGCCGGGACAGGGAACACCGGGGAGCTGTTTTTT.

The J gene is TRBJ2-5, the V gene TRBV9, with 8 nucleotides matching TRBD1. CDR3 size: 15 residues. V gave up 3 bases and J gave up 5 bases; unmatched junction bases: 9. CDR1 SGDLS and CDR2 YYNGEE come from the germline V gene. CDR3 sequence: CASSARTGTRETQYF. The CDR3 DNA sequence: TGTGCCAGCAGCGCTAGGACAGGGACAAGGGAGACCCAGTACTTC.

This clonotype was counted a few times. The chain employs TRBV24-1 and TRBJ2-1, with 7 bases matching TRBD2. Losses at the gene ends were 9 bases for V and 4 bases for J; bases not matched to a gene: 14. The CDR3 runs to 16 residues. Germline-derived CDR1 and CDR2 are KGHDR and SFDVKD. The DNA for the CDR3 is TGTGCCACCGGAGCTTCTAGCGGAGAGGAGTACAATGAGCAGTTCTTC. As protein: CATGASSGEEYNEQFF.

The chain links TRBV27 to TRBJ2-3, with D possibly TRBD1 on 5 matching bases. CDR1 and CDR2 (germline): MNHEY, SMNVEV (reference sequence). The V end was cut by 1 base, the J end by 3 bases, with 17 bases between. CDR3 length equals 17 residues. As DNA, the CDR3 is TGTGCCAGCAGTTTATACGGCCTACAGGAAAAAACAGATACGCAGTATTTT. It specifies CASSLYGLQEKTDTQYF.

This clonotype has only a few counts. This sequence joins TRBV6-1 and TRBJ1-3, with TRBD1 as a possible D gene (6 bases). The V gene lost 5 bases and the J gene lost 2 bases, with 10 bases spanning the gap. The CDR3 spans 14 residues. Germline V gene data show CDR1 as MNHNS and CDR2 as SASEGT. This chain's CDR3 is CASSMDSPGNTIYF. Here the CDR3 DNA reads TGTGCCAGCAGTATGGACAGCCCTGGAAACACCATATATTTT.

The J gene is TRBJ2-6, the V gene TRBV15; D unclear. The CDR3 has 16 residues. Trimming stripped 0 bases from V and 2 bases from J, with 8 bases between. Germline values: CDR1 LNHNV, CDR2 YYDKDF (reference sequence). The CDR3 DNA reads as TGTGCCACCAGCAGAGATCAGAGACCTGGGGCCAACGTCCTGACTTTC. This codes for CATSRDQRPGANVLTF.

The chain carries TRBV6-5 and TRBJ1-2; D gene unclear. Germline V CDR1 and CDR2: MNHEY, SVGAGI. V lost 5 bases to trimming and J lost 7 bases, with 8 bases between them. The CDR3 is 11 amino acids. The CDR3 coding sequence is TGTGCCAGCAGTGAGGGTGTTGGCTACACCTTC. Its translation: CASSEGVGYTF.

This clonotype was seen more than once but under ten times. The chain employs TRBV7-8 and TRBJ1-1, with D possibly being TRBD1 (6 bases). The CDR3 runs to 12 residues. Looked up from germline, CDR1 is SGHVS and CDR2 is FQNEAQ. Trimming stripped 5 bases from V and 6 bases from J, with 10 bases between. The CDR3: CASSHGTPEAFF. CDR3 nucleotide sequence: TGTGCCAGCAGCCACGGGACACCTGAAGCTTTCTTT.

The V and J genes are TRBV7-4 and TRBJ2-2; no definite D call. Germline V gene sequence: CDR1 SGHVT, CDR2 SQSDAQ. The CDR3 totals 14 residues. Trimming removed 4 bases from V and 3 bases from J, with 9 bases in between. CDR3 protein: CASSYPRDTGELFF. The CDR3 DNA follows: TGTGCCAGCAGCTACCCAAGGGACACCGGGGAGCTGTTTTTT.

The chain recombines TRBV4-1 with TRBJ2-2; D assignment may be TRBD1 or TRBD2 (5 bases each). Trimming stripped 3 bases from V and 2 bases from J, with 13 bases between. Germline CDR1 and CDR2: MGHRA and YSYEKL. The CDR3 is 16 amino acids. This CDR3 is CASSHPRDRNTGELFF. CDR3 in DNA: TGCGCCAGCAGCCACCCCAGGGACCGAAACACCGGGGAGCTGTTTTTT.

This chain joins TRBV2 and TRBJ1-2; TRBD1 matches at 9 bases. V shed 6 bases and J 6 bases; nucleotides not matched to a gene: 5. The CDR3 contains 13 residues. Germline CDR1 reads SNHLY; CDR2 reads FYNNEI. CDR3 DNA sequence: TGTGCCAGCAGGGACAGGGGTGTGAATGGCTACACCTTC. Its translation is CASRDRGVNGYTF.

The gene calls are TRBV6-8 and TRBJ2-1; 7 bases align to TRBD2. J gave up 3 bases and V 2 bases, and 7 bases lay outside the gene matches. Per the germline V gene, CDR1 is MNHGY and CDR2 is SAAAGT. The CDR3 is 16 residues long. In DNA, the CDR3 is TGTGCCAGCAGTTACCGCGCGGGAGTGGTCTACAATGAGCAGTTCTTC. Translating it yields CASSYRAGVVYNEQFF.

The chain is built from TRBV12-3 or TRBV12-4 and TRBJ2-5, with a tentative D call TRBD2 (6 bases). V shed 0 bases and J shed 2 bases, with 16 bases lying between them. The CDR3 consists of 17 residues. The CDR3 loop reads CASSLASGVIGQETQYF. The CDR3 nucleotides are TGTGCCAGCAGTTTAGCTAGCGGTGTTATCGGGCAAGAGACCCAGTACTTC.

This chain links TRBV15 with TRBJ2-2; possibly TRBD1 for D (6 bases). CDR1 and CDR2 (germline): LNHNV, YYDKDF (reference sequence). Between the trimmed V and J ends, which lost 5 bases and 3 bases, there was a span of 10 bases. The CDR3 covers 14 residues. Here the CDR3 DNA reads TGTGCCACCAGCCGACAGGAGCACACCGGGGAGCTGTTTTTT. It encodes CATSRQEHTGELFF. Together with reference TRBV15 and TRBJ2-2, the CDR3 gives the full variable domain: DAMVIQNPRYQVTQFGKPVTLSCSQTLNHNVMYWYQQKSSQAPKLLFHYYDKDFNNEADTPDNFQSRRPNTSFCFLDIRSPGLGDTAMYLCATSRQEHTGELFFGEGSRLTVL.

The chain links TRBV7-3 to TRBJ2-2; unclear D gene. Germline V gives CDR1 SGHTA, CDR2 FQGTGA. The CDR3 spans 13 residues. V gave up 2 bases and J gave up 6 bases, with 7 bases separating them. The CDR3 bases are TGTGCCAGCAGCTTAGGAGATGCCGGGGAGCTGTTTTTT. Translating gives CASSLGDAGELFF. Using reference TRBV7-3 and TRBJ2-2 for the parts outside the CDR3, the full variable domain is GAGVSQTPSNKVTEKGKYVELRCDPISGHTALYWYRQSLGQGPEFLIYFQGTGAADDSGLPNDRFFAVRPEGSVSTLKIQRTERGDSAVYLCASSLGDAGELFFGEGSRLTVL.

The genes are TRBV20-1 and TRBJ2-3; the D gene is possibly TRBD1 (5 bases). Germline values: CDR1 DFQATT, CDR2 SNEGSKA (reference sequence). This CDR3 contains 10 residues. Trimming left V 6 bases short and J 6 bases short, with 7 bases between. This chain's CDR3 is CSAGVDTQYF. DNA for the CDR3: TGCAGTGCAGGGGTGGATACGCAGTATTTT.

J is TRBJ2-1 and V is TRBV10-3; 16 nucleotides agree with TRBD2. Trimming at V came to 2 bases and at J to 0 bases, leaving 7 bases not matched to a gene. CDR3 length equals 20 residues. CDR1 and CDR2 (germline): ENHRY, SYGVKD. The CDR3 DNA follows: TGTGCCATCAGTGAGCCACCGGGACTAGCGGGAGGGTACTCCTACAATGAGCAGTTCTTC. Translating it yields CAISEPPGLAGGYSYNEQFF.

This clonotype was seen at least ten times. V usage is TRBV7-2 and J usage is TRBJ2-1; 7 nucleotides match TRBD2. V was pared by 5 bases and J by 6 bases, with 10 bases of the junction left unmatched. Germline V gene lookup returns CDR1 SGHTA and CDR2 FQGNSA. This CDR3 spans 15 amino acids. Here the CDR3 DNA reads TGTGCCAGCAGCCCCGAGGCGGGAGAGATCAATGAGCAGTTCTTC. This codes for CASSPEAGEINEQFF.

The chain carries TRBV6-1 and TRBJ2-7; TRBD2 is a possible D gene (7 bases). The CDR3 extends over 16 amino acids. V gave up 5 bases and J gave up 0 bases, with 17 bases separating them. Germline V CDR1 and CDR2: MNHNS, SASEGT. The CDR3 reads CASSSRGGTPSYEQYF. The CDR3, as DNA: TGTGCCAGCAGTTCGAGGGGGGGGACCCCCTCCTACGAGCAGTACTTC.

The chain couples TRBV6-4 to TRBJ1-1, with 7 bases aligning to TRBD1. CDR3 length equals 14 residues. The trim removed 5 bases at V and 4 bases at J, leaving 7 bases unmatched. CDR1 is MRHNA and CDR2 is SNTAGT in the germline V gene. CDR3 DNA: TGTGCCAGCAGTCCCTCGGGACAGCTCACTGAAGCTTTCTTT. The encoded protein is CASSPSGQLTEAFF.

Points on this clonotype: The junction departs from germline at one end; a sequencing error may be responsible. V usage is TRBV5-3 and J usage is TRBJ2-6, with TRBD1 matching 9 bases. TRBV5-3 is an ORF, and what it does is uncertain. CDR3 length: 20 residues. The CDR3 bases are TGTGCCAGCAGCTCCATCCACCGGGACAGGGAACTATCTGGGGCCAACGTCCTGACTTTC. Amino acid sequence: CASSSIHRDRELSGANVLTF.

The chain recombines TRBV5-1 with TRBJ1-1; the match to TRBD1 covers 7 bases. Germline trimming cut 0 bases from V and 7 bases from J; bases unmatched to any gene: 9. Germline V lookup: CDR1 SGHRS, CDR2 YFSETQ. CDR3 length: 15 amino acids. This chain's CDR3 is CASSLDPGTAVEAFF. The CDR3 DNA sequence: TGCGCCAGCAGCTTGGACCCCGGGACAGCGGTTGAAGCTTTCTTT.

This clonotype was detected a few times. CDR3 DNA: TGTGCCAGCTGGAAGGGGAATAGCGGGGAGCTGTTTTTT. It codes for CASWKGNSGELFF. The chain combines TRBV3-1 with TRBJ2-2; D might be TRBD1 (5 bases). The CDR3 is made up of 13 amino acids. Germline V gene sequence: CDR1 LGHDT, CDR2 YNNKEL (reference sequence). The V gene lost 8 bases and the J gene lost 7 bases, with 14 bases spanning the gap.

This clonotype was found a few times. V and J are TRBV7-9 and TRBJ2-7; TRBD2 matches 7 bases. Germline assignment: CDR1 SEHNR and CDR2 FQNEAQ (reference sequence). Trimming took 1 base from V and 4 from J; bases not matched to a gene: 7. This CDR3 spans 15 amino acids. For the CDR3, the DNA is TGTGCCAGCAGCTTAGTCGGCGGGAGATCTTACGAGCAGTACTTC. It codes for CASSLVGGRSYEQYF.

There are a few counts of this clonotype. This chain links TRBV7-4 with TRBJ2-2; D not certain. Germline assignment: CDR1 SGHVT and CDR2 SQSDAQ. This CDR3 is 14 amino acids long. Trimming removed 6 bases at V and 8 bases at J, with 16 bases between. CDR3 in amino acids: CASRNGRSPGELFF. DNA for the CDR3: TGTGCCAGCAGAAATGGACGGAGTCCGGGGGAGCTGTTTTTT.

V is TRBV7-9 and J is TRBJ1-1; 10 nucleotides agree with TRBD1. The length of the CDR3 is 14 residues. Germline CDR1 is SEHNR and CDR2 is FQNEAQ (reference sequence). Trimming at V came to 4 bases and at J to 3 bases, leaving 2 bases not matched to a gene. DNA for the CDR3: TGTGCCAGCAGCTCAGGACAGGGGGACACTGAAGCTTTCTTT. Translated: CASSSGQGDTEAFF.

This clonotype appeared a few times. The chain is built from TRBV7-3 and TRBJ1-1; D possibly corresponds to TRBD1 (6 bases). V gave up 1 base and J gave up 1 base, with 16 bases separating them. This CDR3 comprises 17 residues. Germline CDR1 SGHTA, CDR2 FQGTGA. The CDR3 nucleotides are TGTGCCAGCAGCTTAAATGTAATACAGGGACAGAACACTGAAGCTTTCTTT. It translates to CASSLNVIQGQNTEAFF.

The chain combines TRBV20-1 with TRBJ2-2; D is perhaps TRBD2 (5 bases). The CDR3 runs to 14 residues. Trimming stripped 3 bases from V and 1 base from J, with 9 bases between. The germline V gene has CDR1 DFQATT and CDR2 SNEGSKA (reference sequence). DNA of the CDR3: TGCAGTGCTAGCCCCAGCGGGAACACCGGGGAGCTGTTTTTT. It translates to CSASPSGNTGELFF.

As concerns this clonotype: This may come from a read error, since a much larger clone is one base off. The V gene is TRBV11-2, the J gene TRBJ1-1; the D gene is possibly TRBD1 (6 bases). Germline V gene data show CDR1 as SGHAT and CDR2 as FQNNGV. This CDR3 region has 15 residues. Here the CDR3 DNA reads TGTGCCGGCAGCCATTACCAGGGGCTGAACACTGAAGCTTTCTTT. Translating it yields CAGSHYQGLNTEAFF. Together with reference TRBV11-2 and TRBJ1-1, the CDR3 gives the full variable domain: EAGVAQSPRYKIIEKRQSVAFWCNPISGHATLYWYQQILGQGPKLLIQFQNNGVVDDSQLPKDRFSAERLKGVDSTLKIQPAKLEDSAVYLCAGSHYQGLNTEAFFGQGTRLTVV.

This clonotype was counted between two and nine times. This rearrangement joins TRBV29-1 to TRBJ2-3; unclear D gene. Germline assignment: CDR1 SQVTM and CDR2 ANQGSEA. V was clipped by 7 bases and J by 1 base, with 15 bases between them. CDR3 length equals 14 residues. CDR3 sequence: CSGGRAGGTDTQYF. The CDR3 DNA reads as TGCAGCGGTGGAAGGGCAGGAGGCACAGATACGCAGTATTTT.

V usage is TRBV11-2 and J usage is TRBJ1-3; D gene uncertain. The CDR3 runs 15 residues. V dropped 4 bases and J dropped 0 bases, with 10 bases sitting between them. The germline V gene has CDR1 SGHAT and CDR2 FQNNGV. In DNA form, the CDR3 reads TGTGCCAGCAGCTCCTTGCGTAGCTCTGGAAACACCATATATTTT. Amino acid sequence: CASSSLRSSGNTIYF.